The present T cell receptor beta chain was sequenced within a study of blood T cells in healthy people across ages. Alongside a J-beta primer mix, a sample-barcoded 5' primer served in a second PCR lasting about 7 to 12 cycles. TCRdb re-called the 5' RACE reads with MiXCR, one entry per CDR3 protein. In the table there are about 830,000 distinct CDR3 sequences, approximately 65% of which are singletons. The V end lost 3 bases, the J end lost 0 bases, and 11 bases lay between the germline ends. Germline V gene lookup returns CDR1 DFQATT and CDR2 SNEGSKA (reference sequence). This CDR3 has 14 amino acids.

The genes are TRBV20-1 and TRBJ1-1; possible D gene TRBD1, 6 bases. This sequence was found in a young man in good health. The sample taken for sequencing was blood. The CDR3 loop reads CSARARGLNTEAFF. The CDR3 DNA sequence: TGCAGTGCTAGGGCACGGGGGCTGAACACTGAAGCTTTCTTT.